What follows are 5 T cell receptor beta chains derived from one specimen sequenced in a study of CXCR3-negative and CXCR3-positive naive CD8 T cells. The TRB cDNA libraries were prepared by 5' RACE with UMI labels. TCRdb derives one entry per CDR3 protein from the 5' RACE reads, leaving out DNA. The clone table shows around 90,000 distinct CDR3 sequences, with the ten largest holding 0.85% to 1.4%. Sequenced sample: naive CXCR3- CD8+ T cells from blood. Sample subset: CD45RO-CCR7+CD27+CD95- naive CD8+ T cells lacking CXCR3 (TNR3-). Source of these receptors: a human donor in good health. Some clones in this sample may be carry-over from other donors' samples.

The chain recombines TRBV7-9 with TRBJ2-5. The CDR3 runs to 12 residues. From germline, CDR1 is SEHNR and CDR2 FQNEAQ (reference sequence). Here the CDR3 reads CASSSGQETQYF. Variable domain in full (rest from reference TRBV7-9 and TRBJ2-5): DTGVSQNPRHKITKRGQNVTFRCDPISEHNRLYWYRQTLGQGPEFLTYFQNEAQLEKSRLLSDRFSAERPKGSFSTLEIQRTEQGDSAMYLCASSSGQETQYFGPGTRLLVL.

The chain links TRBV7-9 to TRBJ2-7; lacking DNA, the TRBD2 call made by TCRdb goes unchecked. The CDR3 is 12 residues long. Germline CDR1 is SEHNR and CDR2 is FQNEAQ (reference sequence). The CDR3 region is CASSLAGSEQYF.

V gene TRBV10-1 combines with J gene TRBJ1-1. The V gene's germline CDR1 is WNHNN and CDR2 SYGVQD (reference sequence). CDR3 length: 12 residues. This CDR3 reads CASSEQDTEAFF.

The V and J genes are TRBV19 and TRBJ1-1; TCRdb gives TRBD1 as the D gene, but with no DNA this cannot be confirmed. The germline V gene encodes CDR1 LNHDA and CDR2 SQIVND (reference sequence). The CDR3 extends over 13 amino acids. This CDR3 reads CASSWDLNTEAFF.

The chain recombines TRBV20-1 with TRBJ2-3; TCRdb designates TRBD2, a call that cannot be tested without DNA. The CDR3 loop spans 14 amino acids. Per germline, CDR1 DFQATT and CDR2 SNEGSKA (reference sequence). The CDR3 protein is CSAEALGGGDTQYF.